This T cell receptor beta chain was identified during a study of blood T cell repertoires in COVID-19. Measured with immunoSEQ multiplex PCR; TCRdb has only the in-frame clones, and not every one. Of 25,000 to 35,000 clones in the sample, roughly 80% were seen once. V trimming: 1 base; J trimming: 0 bases; junction bases outside the gene matches: 7. The CDR3 sequence is 17 residues long. CDR1 and CDR2 (germline): LGHDT, YNNKEL (reference sequence). This clone has just a few counts. Sequenced input: peripheral blood. The chain employs TRBV3-1 (or the pseudogene TRBV3-2) and TRBJ2-3; TRBD1 matches 7 bases. The receptor's source is a woman aged 70-85 years with acute or convalescent COVID-19. The CDR3 protein is CASSQGPTGASTDTQYF. CDR3 DNA: TGTGCCAGCAGCCAAGGCCCCACAGGGGCTAGCACAGATACGCAGTATTTT.